This T cell receptor beta chain derives from a study of blood T cell repertoires in COVID-19. Study background: Nucleic acid was either cDNA or gDNA, and it came from T cells, B-cell-depleted T cells, or PBMCs.

Method: immunoSEQ multiplex PCR; TCRdb's copy keeps in-frame clones and lacks some. Among more than 200,000 clones listed, roughly 89% were seen once. J was trimmed by 4 bases and V by 4 bases; bases with no gene match: 6. Germline CDR1 is KGHDR and CDR2 is SFDVKD. The length of the CDR3 is 16 residues. Participant reports of clinical history set cohort assignment. Sequencing was carried out using PBMCs or T cells enriched from blood (not recorded which). The chain combines TRBV24-1 with TRBJ2-1; 10 positions match TRBD2. This sequence was found in a woman aged 25-40 years with acute COVID-19. The CDR3, as DNA: TGTGCCACCAGTGACCGTAGCGGGGGGAAGTACAATGAGCAGTTCTTC. Its translation is CATSDRSGGKYNEQFF.